The 22 T cell receptor beta chains presented below share a single source sample, sequenced in a study of T cell changes during pregnancy in multiple sclerosis. Profiled with immunoSEQ multiplex PCR; TCRdb holds only in-frame clones, not every one. The table records 45,000 to 50,000 clones, about 90% of them present only once. The material sequenced was CD4+ T cells from peripheral blood mononuclear cells, taken in the second trimester of pregnancy. These receptor sequences come from a female donor in good health, enrolled as a control in a pregnancy study.

CDR3 residues: CASSMTGAFVAYNSPLHF. CDR3 sequence (DNA): TGTGCCAGTAGTATGACGGGAGCCTTTGTGGCCTATAATTCACCCCTCCACTTT. V and J are TRBV19 and TRBJ1-6; D gene unclear. Germline CDR1 is LNHDA and CDR2 is SQIVND (reference sequence). Trimming cost V 3 bases and J 2 bases, with 17 bases left between them. This CDR3 has 18 amino acids.

The genes are TRBV15 and TRBJ1-1, with 8 bases that match TRBD1. Germline V gives CDR1 LNHNV, CDR2 YYDKDF (reference sequence). This CDR3 spans 14 amino acids. Trimming cost V 4 bases and J 4 bases; bases outside gene matches: 5. The CDR3: CATSTRQGSTEAFF. The CDR3 DNA reads as TGTGCCACCAGCACAAGACAGGGGTCCACTGAAGCTTTCTTT.

The chain links TRBV5-1 to TRBJ2-1, with 7 bases identical to TRBD1. The V segment lost 3 bases and the J segment 7 bases; nucleotides outside the gene matches: 10. Germline V CDR1 and CDR2: SGHRS, YFSETQ. The CDR3 covers 15 residues. The CDR3 DNA follows: TGCGCCAGCAGCTCCTACTCGGACAGGCGTAATGAGCAGTTCTTC. Translating it yields CASSSYSDRRNEQFF. Drawing the rest from reference TRBV5-1 and TRBJ2-1, the complete variable domain is KAGVTQTPRYLIKTRGQQVTLSCSPISGHRSVSWYQQTPGQGLQFLFEYFSETQRNKGNFPGRFSGRQFSNSRSEMNVSTLELGDSALYLCASSSYSDRRNEQFFGPGTRLTVL.

This chain links TRBV20-1 with TRBJ2-7; D uncertain. Trimming stripped 3 bases from V and 1 base from J, with 4 bases between. Per germline, CDR1 DFQATT and CDR2 SNEGSKA (reference sequence). CDR3 length: 11 amino acids. Here the CDR3 DNA reads TGCAGTGCTAGGTCGTCCTACGAGCAGTACTTC. It yields the protein CSARSSYEQYF.

The chain combines TRBV5-4 with TRBJ1-5, with D uncertain. Germline CDR1 reads SGHNT; CDR2 reads YYREEE (reference sequence). Between the trimmed V and J ends, which lost 3 bases and 3 bases, there was a span of 10 bases. The CDR3 loop spans 14 amino acids. The CDR3 nucleotides read TGTGCCAGCAGCTGGTCGGGTCCCAATCAGCCCCAGCATTTT. Protein product: CASSWSGPNQPQHF.

This clone was seen a handful of times. The chain couples TRBV19 to TRBJ1-5; the D gene is possibly TRBD1 (6 bases). Germline values: CDR1 LNHDA, CDR2 SQIVND (reference sequence). This CDR3 contains 14 residues. The ends were cut back, 6 bases at V and 6 bases at J, with 15 bases in the middle. The CDR3 is CASSDRTGSQPQHF. CDR3 coding DNA: TGTGCCAGTAGCGACAGGACGGGAAGTCAGCCCCAGCATTTT.

This chain uses TRBV27 with TRBJ1-5; 12 bases are shared with TRBD1. Germline V CDR1 and CDR2: MNHEY, SMNVEV (reference sequence). The CDR3 consists of 15 residues. Trimming at V came to 5 bases and at J to 7 bases, leaving 6 bases not matched to a gene. CDR3: CASSHGTGGRQPQHF. DNA of the CDR3: TGTGCCAGCAGTCACGGGACAGGGGGCAGGCAGCCCCAGCATTTT.

This clone occurred once. The rearrangement links TRBV15 to TRBJ1-4; tentative D call: TRBD1 (5 bases). The CDR3 spans 15 residues. Per germline, CDR1 LNHNV and CDR2 YYDKDF (reference sequence). Trimming left V 9 bases short and J 4 bases short, with 18 bases between. The chain's CDR3 is CATGKRGRGNEKLFF. CDR3 DNA: TGTGCCACGGGCAAAAGGGGCAGAGGTAATGAAAAACTGTTTTTT.

The chain carries TRBV5-1 and TRBJ2-1, with 8 bases matching TRBD1. V shed 3 bases, J shed 1 base, and the junction held 6 bases outside the gene matches. The CDR3 consists of 16 residues. Germline CDR1 is SGHRS and CDR2 is YFSETQ. As DNA, the CDR3 is TGCGCCAGCAGCTCCTGGGGACAGGAGTCCTACAATGAGCAGTTCTTC. Protein product: CASSSWGQESYNEQFF.

The genes are TRBV5-8 and TRBJ1-3; tentative D call: TRBD1 (5 bases). CDR1 SGHTS and CDR2 YDEGEE come from the germline V gene. V was shortened by 9 bases and J by 4 bases, with 14 bases between the two germline ends. The CDR3 sequence is 13 residues long. The CDR3 sequence: CATASGPGNTIYF. The DNA of the CDR3 is TGTGCCACCGCTTCAGGGCCAGGAAACACCATATATTTT.

The count of this clone is one. The chain carries TRBV7-2 and TRBJ1-3; 8 nucleotides align to TRBD1. Trimming removed 5 bases from V and 4 bases from J; junction bases left unmatched: 1. CDR1 and CDR2 from the germline V gene are SGHTA and FQGNSA. This CDR3 contains 13 residues. The DNA of the CDR3 is TGTGCCAGCAGCACAGGGGGGGGAAACACCATATATTTT. This codes for CASSTGGGNTIYF.

V and J are TRBV5-1 and TRBJ1-1; weak D call: TRBD1 (5 bases). This CDR3 region has 13 residues. With 5 bases removed from V and 3 bases from J, the gap between germline ends came to 11 bases. Looked up from germline, CDR1 is SGHRS and CDR2 is YFSETQ. CDR3 in DNA: TGCGCCAGCAGAAACAGGTTAGACACTGAAGCTTTCTTT. Its translation: CASRNRLDTEAFF.

V usage is TRBV9 and J usage is TRBJ2-2, with D perhaps TRBD2 (7 bases). The V end was cut by 6 bases, the J end by 2 bases, with 17 bases between. The germline V gene encodes CDR1 SGDLS and CDR2 YYNGEE. There are 16 residues in the CDR3. The CDR3 loop reads CASTSRGGINTGELFF. CDR3 nucleotide sequence: TGTGCCAGCACCTCGAGGGGGGGCATAAACACCGGGGAGCTGTTTTTT.

The rearrangement links TRBV5-1 to TRBJ1-2, with 8 bases aligning to TRBD1. CDR1 SGHRS and CDR2 YFSETQ come from the germline V gene. V lost 2 bases and J lost 0; bases outside the gene matches: 6. The CDR3 runs to 16 residues. The CDR3, as DNA: TGCGCCAGCAGCTTCGGGACAGGTACTGCTAACTATGGCTACACCTTC. Amino acid sequence: CASSFGTGTANYGYTF.

J is TRBJ2-7 and V is TRBV7-9; possibly TRBD2 for D (5 bases). The V end lost 3 bases, the J end lost 4 bases, and 10 bases lay between the germline ends. The CDR3 has 13 amino acids. The germline V gene encodes CDR1 SEHNR and CDR2 FQNEAQ (reference sequence). The CDR3 region has the DNA TGTGCCAGCAGCTTGGTGCGAGGGTACGAGCAGTACTTC. Residues: CASSLVRGYEQYF.

The rearrangement joins TRBV10-3 to TRBJ2-1, with D uncertain. Germline-derived CDR1 and CDR2 are ENHRY and SYGVKD. The V end was cut by 4 bases, the J end by 5 bases, with 12 bases between. CDR3 length: 14 residues. CDR3 sequence (DNA): TGTGCCATCAGTGCTCGGAGTCCCGACAATGAGCAGTTCTTC. It encodes CAISARSPDNEQFF.

This clone appeared once. V usage is TRBV5-8 and J usage is TRBJ2-3, with TRBD2 matching 7 bases. CDR1 is SGHTS, CDR2 YDEGEE, per germline. This CDR3 contains 15 residues. V dropped 4 bases and J dropped 4; count of bases not matched to a gene: 9. CDR3 in DNA: TGTGCCAGCAGCCTCGGGGGGAGTTCATCAGATACGCAGTATTTT. Translation: CASSLGGSSSDTQYF.

The chain is built from TRBV30 and TRBJ2-7; 8 bases match TRBD2. The CDR3 length is 12 residues. After removal of 5 bases from V and 12 bases from J, the junction contained 12 bases not matched to a gene. Germline CDR1 is GTSNPN and CDR2 is SVGIG (reference sequence). CDR3 residues: CAWGGGGRRRYF. In nucleotides, the CDR3 is TGTGCCTGGGGAGGCGGGGGGCGCCGTAGGTACTTC.

The chain recombines TRBV2 with TRBJ1-1; perhaps TRBD1 as D (6 bases). The V gene's germline CDR1 is SNHLY and CDR2 FYNNEI. This CDR3 has 14 amino acids. The ends were cut back, 4 bases at V and 1 base at J, with 10 bases in the middle. In DNA, the CDR3 is TGTGCCAGCAGTGTACTCAGGGGGAACACTGAAGCTTTCTTT. Translating it yields CASSVLRGNTEAFF.

V and J are TRBV19 and TRBJ1-1, with D possibly TRBD1 on 6 matching bases. Trimming took 3 bases from V and 1 from J, leaving 12 bases between them. The CDR3 spans 15 residues. Germline-derived CDR1 and CDR2 are LNHDA and SQIVND (reference sequence). CDR3 loop: CASSIIGQTNTEAFF. The CDR3 nucleotides are TGTGCCAGTAGTATTATAGGACAGACGAACACTGAAGCTTTCTTT.

As DNA, the CDR3 is TGTGCCAGTAGTATAGGAGGACAGCCAACTAATGAAAAACTGTTTTTT. Translated: CASSIGGQPTNEKLFF. The chain uses TRBV19 and TRBJ1-4, with a weak D call TRBD1 (6 bases). This CDR3 is 16 amino acids long. Germline lookup yields CDR1 LNHDA and CDR2 SQIVND (reference sequence). V was cut by 1 base and J by 0 bases, with 9 bases left in between.

This clone was picked up one time. V and J are TRBV19 and TRBJ1-2; 8 nucleotides match TRBD1. The CDR3 is made up of 15 amino acids. V was clipped by 6 bases and J by 6 bases; unmatched bases: 12. Germline assignment: CDR1 LNHDA and CDR2 SQIVND (reference sequence). CDR3 residues: CASSLRTGSNHGYTF. The CDR3 DNA reads TGTGCCAGTAGCCTCAGGACAGGGAGTAATCATGGCTACACCTTC.